This TCR beta chain emerged from a study of OX40 agonist ivuxolimab in advanced cancers. Study at large: Partial responses were achieved by three patients, one with hepatocellular carcinoma and two with cutaneous melanoma. Findings and limits, study-wide: Fewer expanded clones were found on average in CD4+ than in CD8+ T cells. Some nonresponders also had low normalized T-cell clonal expansion.

Germline CDR1 and CDR2: LNHNV and YYDKDF (reference sequence). CDR3 length equals 16 residues. Trimming removed 0 bases from V and 5 bases from J; junction bases left unmatched: 8. This clone was counted only a few times. What it binds is not known. Method: immunoSEQ multiplex PCR; TCRdb's copy keeps in-frame clones and lacks some. This sample yields under 85,000 clones, of which 78% are seen a single time; approximately 5.3% belongs to the top ten. The chain links TRBV15 to TRBJ2-5; 8 bases align to TRBD1. This specimen was CD4+ or CD8+ T cells sorted from blood, taken in a trial of the OX40 agonist ivuxolimab. The sequence was collected from an adult with an advanced solid tumor such as melanoma, head and neck, liver or kidney cancer. The CDR3 loop is CATSRDLGTGGETQYF. The DNA for the CDR3 is TGTGCCACCAGCAGAGATCTTGGGACAGGAGGTGAGACCCAGTACTTC.